Shown below are 24 T cell receptor beta chains from a single sample sequenced in a study of T cell responses to AZD1222 COVID-19 vaccine. Profiled with immunoSEQ multiplex PCR; TCRdb holds only in-frame clones, not every one. The sample records 130,000 to 150,000 clones, approximately 90% being singletons. The sample in question was peripheral blood, obtained on day 0 of AZD1222 vaccination. Receptor source: an adult in good health.

This chain joins TRBV12-3 or TRBV12-4 and TRBJ2-2; D possibly corresponds to TRBD2 (6 bases). The CDR3 loop spans 13 amino acids. Trimming left V 6 bases short and J 4 bases short, with 9 bases between. The CDR3 sequence: CASSLASTGELFF. The DNA of the CDR3 is TGTGCCAGCAGCCTAGCGTCCACCGGGGAGCTGTTTTTT.

The chain employs TRBV30 and TRBJ2-3; D is uncertain. The germline gives CDR1 GTSNPN, CDR2 SVGIG (reference sequence). The CDR3 sequence is 14 residues long. Trimming left V 8 bases short and J 2 bases short, with 17 bases between. CDR3 sequence reads: CAPSSAPLTDTQYF. In nucleotides, the CDR3 is TGTGCCCCCAGTTCAGCTCCCCTCACAGATACGCAGTATTTT.

This chain joins TRBV6-4 and TRBJ1-6; TRBD1 matches at 7 bases. Trimming at V came to 7 bases and at J to 10 bases, leaving 28 bases not matched to a gene. CDR1 and CDR2 (germline): MRHNA, SNTAGT. The CDR3 runs to 20 residues. The CDR3 DNA is TGTGCCAGCATCGACAGGGCTGCCTCATTCTGGGCCATGATCACCTCACCCCTCCACTTT. Translated: CASIDRAASFWAMITSPLHF.

The chain employs TRBV19 and TRBJ2-1, with 11 bases that match TRBD2. V gave up 6 bases and J gave up 4 bases; unmatched junction bases: 5. CDR1 and CDR2 (germline): LNHDA, SQIVND (reference sequence). The CDR3 loop spans 15 amino acids. The CDR3 spells CASSLGLAGYNEQFF. The CDR3 coding sequence is TGTGCCAGTAGCCTAGGACTAGCGGGTTACAATGAGCAGTTCTTC. Supplemented by reference TRBV19 and TRBJ2-1, the full variable domain reads DGGITQSPKYLFRKEGQNVTLSCEQNLNHDAMYWYRQDPGQGLRLIYYSQIVNDFQKGDIAEGYSVSREKKESFPLTVTSAQKNPTAFYLCASSLGLAGYNEQFFGPGTRLTVL.

This chain links TRBV28 with TRBJ2-1; no definite D call. Germline CDR1 and CDR2: MDHEN and SYDVKM. The V end was cut by 5 bases, the J end by 6 bases, with 20 bases between. CDR3 length: 16 amino acids. CDR3: CASSGRWVGIGNEQFF. In DNA form, the CDR3 reads TGTGCCAGCAGTGGGCGATGGGTGGGAATCGGCAATGAGCAGTTCTTC.

This chain uses TRBV28 with TRBJ1-4; the D gene is possibly TRBD1 (5 bases). Looked up from germline, CDR1 is MDHEN and CDR2 is SYDVKM. Trimming pared 8 bases from V and 5 bases from J, leaving 12 bases between. The CDR3 extends over 13 amino acids. DNA for the CDR3: TGTGCCAGCCAGTGGGGGGTGAATGAAAAACTGTTTTTT. Translation: CASQWGVNEKLFF.

The chain has TRBV19 and TRBJ2-1; 10 bases align to TRBD2. The trim removed 1 base at V and 9 bases at J, leaving 9 bases unmatched. Germline V gene data show CDR1 as LNHDA and CDR2 as SQIVND (reference sequence). The CDR3 has 16 amino acids. The DNA for the CDR3 is TGTGCCAGTAGTATAGTCGGGGCTAGCGGGAGCGTTGAGCAGTTCTTC. It translates to CASSIVGASGSVEQFF.

The chain links TRBV19 to TRBJ2-5; the D gene could be TRBD1 or TRBD2 (5 bases each). This CDR3 is built from 17 residues. The germline gives CDR1 LNHDA, CDR2 SQIVND (reference sequence). Deletions cut 6 bases from V and 5 bases from J, with 25 bases between. CDR3 region: CASRGPYGGRGEETQYF. As DNA, the CDR3 is TGTGCCAGTAGAGGACCTTATGGGGGACGGGGAGAGGAGACCCAGTACTTC.

The chain links TRBV3-1 (or the pseudogene TRBV3-2) to TRBJ2-1, with D possibly being TRBD1 (6 bases). The CDR3 spans 14 residues. Germline V gene sequence: CDR1 LGHDT, CDR2 YNNKEL (reference sequence). V was clipped by 6 bases and J by 7 bases, with 16 bases between them. Here the CDR3 reads CASSGQGGANEQFF. The CDR3 bases are TGTGCCAGCAGTGGTCAAGGGGGAGCAAATGAGCAGTTCTTC.

The chain combines TRBV6-2 or TRBV6-3 with TRBJ1-4; TRBD1 matches 7 bases. Germline values: CDR1 MNHEY, CDR2 SVGEGT. The CDR3 is 14 residues long. After removal of 6 bases from V and 10 bases from J, the junction contained 11 bases not matched to a gene. The CDR3 spells CASSEDRDLGKLFF. Here the CDR3 DNA reads TGTGCCAGCAGCGAAGACAGGGATCTTGGAAAACTGTTTTTT.

This chain links TRBV28 with TRBJ1-2, with unresolved D. Trimming shortened V by 1 base and J by 6 bases, and 6 bases separated the two germline ends. Germline lookup yields CDR1 MDHEN and CDR2 SYDVKM. The CDR3 is 12 residues long. The CDR3 is CASSLFGDGYTF. The CDR3 region has the DNA TGTGCCAGCAGTTTATTCGGAGATGGCTACACCTTC.

This rearrangement joins TRBV27 to TRBJ2-1; D remains ambiguous. Per germline, CDR1 MNHEY and CDR2 SMNVEV (reference sequence). The CDR3 sequence is 15 residues long. Trimming removed 2 bases from V and 2 bases from J, with 10 bases in between. DNA for the CDR3: TGTGCCAGCAGTTTAAATGACCCGACCTACAATGAGCAGTTCTTC. Its translation is CASSLNDPTYNEQFF.

The chain joins TRBV19 to TRBJ1-2, with 7 positions matching TRBD1. CDR1 and CDR2 (germline): LNHDA, SQIVND (reference sequence). The J segment lost 7 bases and the V segment lost 4 bases, leaving 3 bases of the junction unmatched. CDR3 length: 12 amino acids. CDR3 sequence (DNA): TGTGCCAGTAGTAGTGGACAGGCTGGCTACACCTTC. It encodes CASSSGQAGYTF.

This clone was recorded once. The chain combines TRBV12-3 or TRBV12-4 with TRBJ2-7, with D perhaps matching TRBD1 (5 bases). The CDR3 loop spans 12 amino acids. The germline V and J ends were trimmed by 4 bases and 2 bases, with 6 bases remaining between them. DNA of the CDR3: TGTGCCAGCAGTTGGACAACCTACGAGCAGTACTTC. This encodes CASSWTTYEQYF.

This clone appeared a single time. The CDR3 loop is CASSLTSGPYNEQFF. The CDR3 DNA reads as TGTGCCAGCAGCTTGACTAGCGGGCCTTACAATGAGCAGTTCTTC. The chain uses TRBV5-4 and TRBJ2-1; 9 positions agree with TRBD2. Losses at the gene ends were 1 base for V and 4 bases for J; bases not matched to a gene: 3. The CDR3 is 15 amino acids. The germline V gene has CDR1 SGHNT and CDR2 YYREEE (reference sequence).

In this sample, this clone turned up once. V is TRBV5-1 and J is TRBJ2-3; 13 bases map to TRBD2. Germline CDR1 reads SGHRS; CDR2 reads YFSETQ. J gave up 3 bases and V 3 bases, and 4 bases lay outside the gene matches. The CDR3 loop spans 16 amino acids. Here the CDR3 reads CASSSGTSGITDTQYF. The CDR3 DNA reads TGCGCCAGCAGCTCAGGGACTAGCGGGATTACAGATACGCAGTATTTT.

The CDR3 DNA reads TGTGCCAGCCTAGGACAGGGGAAGGAGACCCAGTACTTC. Protein product: CASLGQGKETQYF. The chain carries TRBV18 and TRBJ2-5; 9 bases map to TRBD1. The CDR3 extends over 13 amino acids. With V trimmed by 8 bases and J by 5 bases, 6 bases remained unmatched. Germline CDR1 and CDR2: KGHSH and LQKENI.

V gene TRBV27 combines with J gene TRBJ2-7; 9 bases agree with TRBD1. Germline CDR1 reads MNHEY; CDR2 reads SMNVEV (reference sequence). This CDR3 comprises 14 residues. V trimming: 7 bases; J trimming: 3 bases; junction bases outside the gene matches: 7. The CDR3: CASKPRGQGYEQYF. The DNA for the CDR3 is TGTGCCAGCAAGCCACGGGGACAGGGCTACGAGCAGTACTTC.

CDR3 nucleotide sequence: TGTGCCAGCAGTTACACCGTCCCAGATACGCAGTATTTT. It encodes CASSYTVPDTQYF. The gene calls are TRBV6-2 or TRBV6-3 and TRBJ2-3; no firm D call. Deletions cut 2 bases from V and 4 bases from J, with 7 bases between. Germline V lookup: CDR1 MNHEY, CDR2 SVGEGT. The CDR3 has 13 amino acids.

This clone was observed a handful of times. V usage is TRBV28 and J usage is TRBJ2-1; TRBD2 aligns across 7 bases. The CDR3 loop spans 17 amino acids. The V gene end was trimmed by 5 bases and the J gene end by 2 bases; junction bases not matched to a gene: 12. Germline assignment: CDR1 MDHEN and CDR2 SYDVKM. CDR3 sequence (DNA): TGTGCCAGCAGTCCCAGCTGGGCTAGCGGTACCTACAATGAGCAGTTCTTC. This sequence encodes CASSPSWASGTYNEQFF.

This clone has just one count. The chain combines TRBV5-4 with TRBJ2-5, with TRBD1 matching 10 bases. Per germline, CDR1 SGHNT and CDR2 YYREEE (reference sequence). The CDR3 sequence is 14 residues long. V dropped 4 bases and J dropped 7; count of bases not matched to a gene: 7. CDR3: CASSPSGQGWTQYF. The CDR3 coding sequence is TGTGCCAGCAGCCCCTCGGGACAGGGGTGGACCCAGTACTTC.

The genes are TRBV6-5 and TRBJ2-7; 7 bases align to TRBD2. Germline CDR1 MNHEY, CDR2 SVGAGI. V was clipped by 0 bases and J by 4 bases; unmatched bases: 3. The CDR3 spans 14 residues. The CDR3 nucleotides read TGTGCCAGCAGTTACTCGGCGGGAGCGTACGAGCAGTACTTC. Amino acids: CASSYSAGAYEQYF.

This chain joins TRBV27 and TRBJ2-7, with a tentative D call TRBD1 (5 bases). The CDR3 runs 13 residues. V was trimmed by 5 bases and J by 5 bases, leaving 13 bases between them. The V gene's germline CDR1 is MNHEY and CDR2 SMNVEV (reference sequence). The CDR3 sequence is CASSIQGRHEQYF. The CDR3 region has the DNA TGTGCCAGCAGTATCCAGGGCCGCCACGAGCAGTACTTC.

The chain couples TRBV18 to TRBJ2-3; perhaps TRBD2 as D (5 bases). The germline V gene has CDR1 KGHSH and CDR2 LQKENI. V lost 3 bases, J lost 5 bases, and 6 bases lay in between. This CDR3 is 12 amino acids long. The CDR3 loop reads CASSPAGDTQYF. CDR3 nucleotide sequence: TGTGCCAGCTCACCCGCGGGAGATACGCAGTATTTT.